The clone carrying this T cell receptor beta chain has only a few counts. This sample was taken from a study of cytomegalovirus exposure and HLA in healthy donors. This CDR3 spans 12 amino acids. Germline values: CDR1 MDHEN, CDR2 SYDVKM. V was shortened by 3 bases and J by 8 bases, with 10 bases between the two germline ends. Vbeta (60) and Jbeta (13) primers were used in the PCR. Sequenced by immunoSEQ multiplex PCR; TCRdb stores in-frame clones only, minus some. The sample lists 170,000 or so clones; about 80% were seen once. The chain employs TRBV28 and TRBJ1-2; the D is unclear. The material sequenced was PBMCs. This TCR came from a man younger than 40 in good health and CMV-seropositive. The CDR3 sequence is CASSFQAEGYTF. The CDR3 nucleotides are TGTGCCAGCAGTTTCCAGGCTGAGGGCTACACCTTC.